Each of the 18 T cell receptor beta chains below was sequenced from the same sample in a study of control samples from healthy donors and cancer patients. Using immunoSEQ multiplex PCR, the repertoire was profiled, and TCRdb retains in-frame clones only, with some absent. The sample comprises 120,000 to 150,000 clones, around 90% of which are singletons, and 5.5% to 9% rests with the top ten. The specimen sequenced was blood. These receptors were taken from a man between 18 and 29 years old in good health.

To note about this clone: Other DNA variants within this sample encode the same CDR3. The gene calls are TRBV9 and TRBJ2-3; 9 bases agree with TRBD2. The CDR3 is made up of 14 amino acids. Germline-derived CDR1 and CDR2 are SGDLS and YYNGEE. J was trimmed by 1 base and V by 5 bases; bases with no gene match: 2. The CDR3 DNA reads TGTGCCAGCAGGCGGGGGGGCGGCACAGATACGCAGTATTTT. Translation: CASRRGGGTDTQYF.

The J gene is TRBJ2-7, the V gene TRBV18, with D tentatively TRBD2 (6 bases). V was trimmed by 0 bases and J by 0 bases, leaving 9 bases between them. The CDR3 has 15 amino acids. Germline V CDR1 and CDR2: KGHSH, LQKENI. This CDR3 is CASSPPSSASYEQYF. CDR3 nucleotides: TGTGCCAGCTCACCACCGTCTAGCGCCTCCTACGAGCAGTACTTC. Full variable domain (outside the CDR3, taken from reference TRBV18 and TRBJ2-7): NAGVMQNPRHLVRRRGQEARLRCSPMKGHSHVYWYRQLPEEGLKFMVYLQKENIIDESGMPKERFSAEFPKEGPSILRIQQVVRGDSAAYFCASSPPSSASYEQYFGPGTRLTVT.

Only one count was recorded for this clone. The gene calls are TRBV4-3 and TRBJ2-5; tentatively, D is TRBD1 (5 bases). V was cut by 1 base and J by 0 bases, with 9 bases left in between. The CDR3 spans 15 residues. Germline V gene sequence: CDR1 LGHNA, CDR2 YSLEER. CDR3 nucleotides: TGCGCCAGCAGCCAAGCCCGGACAAACCAAGAGACCCAGTACTTC. It specifies CASSQARTNQETQYF.

This clone has a single count. The V call is TRBV18, the J call TRBJ1-2, with 8 bases lining up with TRBD1. CDR1 KGHSH and CDR2 LQKENI come from the germline V gene. After removal of 3 bases from V and 6 bases from J, the junction contained 18 bases not matched to a gene. This CDR3 contains 18 residues. CDR3 DNA sequence: TGTGCCAGCTCACCCCTGACAGGGGCAGACCCGGGGGAACATGGCTACACCTTC. This translates into CASSPLTGADPGEHGYTF.

The V gene is TRBV11-2, the J gene TRBJ1-2; D gene unclear. V gave up 0 bases and J gave up 2 bases, with 4 bases separating them. CDR1 is SGHAT, CDR2 FQNNGV, per germline. This CDR3 is 13 amino acids long. The CDR3 nucleotides are TGTGCCAGCAGCTTAGAAGGGAACTATGGCTACACCTTC. Translating gives CASSLEGNYGYTF.

The chain couples TRBV19 to TRBJ1-5; 7 bases are a match to TRBD1. Germline lookup yields CDR1 LNHDA and CDR2 SQIVND (reference sequence). The CDR3 is 16 residues long. With 0 bases clipped from V and 4 bases from J, the junction kept 6 bases outside the gene matches. The CDR3 is CASSIDGTVTNQPQHF. The CDR3 region has the DNA TGTGCCAGTAGTATAGACGGGACAGTAACTAATCAGCCCCAGCATTTT. The full variable domain, rest sourced from reference TRBV19 and TRBJ1-5, is DGGITQSPKYLFRKEGQNVTLSCEQNLNHDAMYWYRQDPGQGLRLIYYSQIVNDFQKGDIAEGYSVSREKKESFPLTVTSAQKNPTAFYLCASSIDGTVTNQPQHFGDGTRLSIL.

The chain uses TRBV6-4 and TRBJ2-3, with 8 bases aligning to TRBD1. The germline CDR1 and CDR2 sequences are MRHNA and SNTAGT. Unmatched junction bases numbered 3, after V lost 5 bases and J lost 2 bases. The CDR3 totals 14 residues. This CDR3 is CASSRDRFTDTQYF. CDR3 DNA sequence: TGTGCCAGCAGTAGGGACAGGTTCACAGATACGCAGTATTTT.

This sequence joins TRBV7-9 and TRBJ2-1, with 14 bases lining up with TRBD2. Per the germline V gene, CDR1 is SEHNR and CDR2 is FQNEAQ (reference sequence). V shed 4 bases and J 0 bases; nucleotides not matched to a gene: 8. This CDR3 has 19 amino acids. This chain's CDR3 is CASSYRTSGGISSYNEQFF. The CDR3 coding sequence is TGTGCCAGCAGCTACCGGACTAGCGGGGGGATTAGCTCCTACAATGAGCAGTTCTTC.

The chain joins TRBV13 to TRBJ1-1; D is undetermined. Between the trimmed V and J ends, which lost 5 bases and 7 bases, there was a span of 17 bases. CDR3 length: 14 residues. Germline V CDR1 and CDR2: PRHDT, FYEKMQ (reference sequence). The CDR3 spells CASSAWGEDDEAFF. DNA for the CDR3: TGTGCCAGCAGCGCCTGGGGTGAGGATGATGAAGCTTTCTTT.

This sequence joins TRBV27 and TRBJ2-7, with D hard to call. Germline V gene sequence: CDR1 MNHEY, CDR2 SMNVEV (reference sequence). CDR3 size: 13 residues. V shed 7 bases and J shed 0 bases, with 10 bases lying between them. The CDR3: CASIRAVSYEQYF. CDR3 sequence (DNA): TGTGCCAGCATTAGGGCGGTCTCCTACGAGCAGTACTTC.

This clone was counted only a few times. The CDR3 sequence is CSGQDRAGYTF. CDR3 sequence (DNA): TGCAGCGGACAGGACAGGGCTGGCTACACCTTC. The J gene is TRBJ1-2, the V gene TRBV29-1; 8 bases map to TRBD1. Unmatched junction bases numbered 5, after V lost 7 bases and J lost 7 bases. The CDR3 covers 11 residues. Germline CDR1 SQVTM, CDR2 ANQGSEA.

The rearrangement joins TRBV5-1 to TRBJ2-1; D is unclear. V was clipped by 2 bases and J by 8 bases, with 14 bases between them. Looked up from germline, CDR1 is SGHRS and CDR2 is YFSETQ. The CDR3 runs 14 residues. The CDR3 DNA reads as TGCGCCAGCAGCTTTGGGGTCCCCACCGATGAGCAGTTCTTC. Translation: CASSFGVPTDEQFF.

The chain is built from TRBV4-2 and TRBJ1-2; D unclear. Germline CDR1 LGHNA, CDR2 YNFKEQ. The V end was cut by 1 base, the J end by 4 bases, with 4 bases between. The CDR3 is 12 amino acids. The CDR3 sequence: CASSQGTYGYTF. The CDR3 DNA sequence: TGTGCCAGCAGCCAAGGGACCTATGGCTACACCTTC.

The chain links TRBV27 to TRBJ1-5; 9 bases are a match to TRBD1. V lost 3 bases and J lost 1; bases outside the gene matches: 10. Germline V gene lookup returns CDR1 MNHEY and CDR2 SMNVEV (reference sequence). This CDR3 is built from 18 residues. CDR3 DNA sequence: TGTGCCAGCAGTTTCCTCCGGGACAGGGTGGTGAGCAATCAGCCCCAGCATTTT. It is translated as CASSFLRDRVVSNQPQHF.

This clone was seen a few times. V is TRBV6-2 or TRBV6-3 and J is TRBJ2-2; D not resolved. The CDR3 consists of 14 residues. V was shortened by 2 bases and J by 5 bases, with 9 bases between the two germline ends. The germline gives CDR1 MNHEY, CDR2 SVGEGT. CDR3 protein: CASSYELGTGELFF. The CDR3 coding sequence is TGTGCCAGCAGTTACGAACTGGGGACCGGGGAGCTGTTTTTT.

V is TRBV2 and J is TRBJ1-2; 10 nucleotides match TRBD1. This CDR3 is 14 amino acids long. Germline lookup yields CDR1 SNHLY and CDR2 FYNNEI. V lost 6 bases, J lost 6 bases, and 7 bases stayed unmatched. The DNA of the CDR3 is TGTGCCAGCAGCAGACAGGGGGCGCTGAATGGCTACACCTTC. This sequence encodes CASSRQGALNGYTF.

The chain links TRBV6-6 to TRBJ1-5, with D unresolved. The CDR3 is 11 amino acids. V gave up 5 bases and J gave up 9 bases, with 8 bases separating them. CDR1 MNHNY and CDR2 SVGAGI come from the germline V gene (reference sequence). Here the CDR3 DNA reads TGTGCCAGCAGTGACCTGGGGCCCCAGCATTTT. It is translated as CASSDLGPQHF.

The chain recombines TRBV21-1 with TRBJ1-5; the table's TRBD1 call for D was not verified on the DNA. TRBV21-1 is a recognized pseudogene. CDR3 length: 14 residues. The CDR3 sequence: CASSLTGTNQPQHF. DNA for the CDR3: TGTGCCAGCAGCTTGACAGGGACCAATCAGCCCCAGCATTTT.